The 5 T cell receptor beta chains below all came from one sample that was sequenced in a study of blood T cell repertoires in COVID-19. The data were produced by immunoSEQ multiplex PCR, yet TCRdb's version contains in-frame clones alone and is incomplete. The sample has 250,000 or so clones; roughly 90% are singletons. Sequenced material: peripheral blood. The receptors come from a woman aged 55-69 years with acute or convalescent COVID-19.

V usage is TRBV9 and J usage is TRBJ2-1; 7 bases fit TRBD1. This CDR3 has 19 amino acids. V lost 4 bases and J lost 0; bases outside the gene matches: 16. CDR1 and CDR2 (germline): SGDLS, YYNGEE. CDR3 region: CASSLPRGQGSGSYNEQFF. The CDR3 DNA follows: TGTGCCAGCAGCCTTCCAAGGGGGCAGGGGTCAGGCTCCTACAATGAGCAGTTCTTC.

The V and J genes are TRBV29-1 and TRBJ2-3; 11 bases line up with TRBD2. There are 18 residues in the CDR3. V was clipped by 4 bases and J by 0 bases; unmatched bases: 12. In germline, CDR1 is SQVTM, CDR2 ANQGSEA. The CDR3 bases are TGCAGCGTTGCCCTAGCGGGGGGTATACATACTAGCACAGATACGCAGTATTTT. It translates to CSVALAGGIHTSTDTQYF.

This chain links TRBV7-3 with TRBJ2-5, with 11 bases matching TRBD2. With V trimmed by 4 bases and J by 3 bases, 1 base remained unmatched. The CDR3 is 14 amino acids. Germline assignment: CDR1 SGHTA and CDR2 FQGTGA. CDR3 loop: CASSSGLAEETQYF. CDR3 nucleotide sequence: TGTGCCAGCAGCTCGGGACTAGCGGAAGAGACCCAGTACTTC.

This chain joins TRBV5-1 and TRBJ1-1; D ambiguous. The V end lost 0 bases, the J end lost 4 bases, and 10 bases lay between the germline ends. CDR3 size: 14 residues. Germline V gene sequence: CDR1 SGHRS, CDR2 YFSETQ. In DNA, the CDR3 is TGCGCCAGCAGCTTGGACCAGCGTGGCACTGAAGCTTTCTTT. Encoded protein: CASSLDQRGTEAFF. The full variable domain, with the rest looked up from reference TRBV5-1 and TRBJ1-1, is KAGVTQTPRYLIKTRGQQVTLSCSPISGHRSVSWYQQTPGQGLQFLFEYFSETQRNKGNFPGRFSGRQFSNSRSEMNVSTLELGDSALYLCASSLDQRGTEAFFGQGTRLTVV.

The chain employs TRBV19 and TRBJ1-2; 10 bases line up with TRBD1. With V trimmed by 5 bases and J by 6 bases, 3 bases remained unmatched. Germline V CDR1 and CDR2: LNHDA, SQIVND (reference sequence). The CDR3 covers 13 residues. For the CDR3, the DNA is TGTGCCAGTAGTGACGACAGGGGGCATGGCTACACCTTC. As protein: CASSDDRGHGYTF.